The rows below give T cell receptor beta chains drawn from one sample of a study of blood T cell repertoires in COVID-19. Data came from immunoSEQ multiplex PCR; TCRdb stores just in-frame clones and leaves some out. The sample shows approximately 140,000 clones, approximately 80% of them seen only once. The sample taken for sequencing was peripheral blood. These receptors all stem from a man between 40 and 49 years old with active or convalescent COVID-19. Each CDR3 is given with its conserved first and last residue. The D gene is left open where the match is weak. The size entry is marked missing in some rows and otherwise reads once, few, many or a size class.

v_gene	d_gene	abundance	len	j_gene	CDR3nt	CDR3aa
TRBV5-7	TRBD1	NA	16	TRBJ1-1	TGTGCCAGCAGCTTGACAGGGGAAGGTGATAGCACTGAAGCTTTCTTT	CASSLTGEGDSTEAFF
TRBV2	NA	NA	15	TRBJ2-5	TGTGCCAGCAGTGTTGTGGGGGGGCGCGGAGAGACCCAGTACTTC	CASSVVGGRGETQYF
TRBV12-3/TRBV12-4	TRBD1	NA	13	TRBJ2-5	TGTGCCAGCAGGCTTGGACAGGGGGGGTCCCAGTACTTC	CASRLGQGGSQYF
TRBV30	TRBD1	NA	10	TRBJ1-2	TGTGCCTCTGACAGGGCAGGCTACACCTTC	CASDRAGYTF
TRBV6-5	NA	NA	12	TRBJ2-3	TGTGCCAGCACCGGAGGGGCAGATACGCAGTATTTT	CASTGGADTQYF
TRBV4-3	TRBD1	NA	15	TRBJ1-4	TGCGCCAGCAGCCCGAGGTGGGGACAGAATGAAAAACTGTTTTTT	CASSPRWGQNEKLFF
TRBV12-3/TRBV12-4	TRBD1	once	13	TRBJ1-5	TGTGCCAGCAGTCGGACAGGGGATCAGCCCCAGCATTTT	CASSRTGDQPQHF
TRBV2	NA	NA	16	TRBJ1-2	TGTGCCAGCAGTGAACGGTTGCGGGGGTATAGCAATGGCTACACCTTC	CASSERLRGYSNGYTF
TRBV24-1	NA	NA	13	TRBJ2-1	TGTGCCACCAGTGGGCAGGGTGCTCAGGAGCAGTTCTTC	CATSGQGAQEQFF
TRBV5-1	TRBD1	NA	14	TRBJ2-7	TGCGCCAGCAGCGAAGGGACAGACTACTACGAGCAGTACTTC	CASSEGTDYYEQYF
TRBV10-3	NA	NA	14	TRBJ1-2	TGTGCCATCAGTGATAGGCAGGGTAGCTATGGCTACACCTTC	CAISDRQGSYGYTF
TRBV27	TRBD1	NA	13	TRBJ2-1	TGTGCCAGCAGTTCCAACAGGGGTTCTGAGCAGTTCTTC	CASSSNRGSEQFF
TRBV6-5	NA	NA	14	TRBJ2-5	TGTGCCAGCAGTTACTCGACAGCCCAAGAGACCCAGTACTTC	CASSYSTAQETQYF
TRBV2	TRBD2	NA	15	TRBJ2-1	TGTGCCAGCAGGGGTATAGCGGGGTACTACAATGAGCAGTTCTTC	CASRGIAGYYNEQFF
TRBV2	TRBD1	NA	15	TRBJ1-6	TGTGCCAGCAGTGGGGGACAGGGACCTAATTCACCCCTCCACTTT	CASSGGQGPNSPLHF